The rows below give T cell receptor beta chains drawn from one sample of a study of OX40 agonist ivuxolimab in advanced cancers. The data were produced by immunoSEQ multiplex PCR, yet TCRdb's version contains in-frame clones alone and is incomplete. The sample records fewer than 85,000 clones, around 93% being singletons. Here the sequenced sample was CD4+ or CD8+ T cells sorted from blood, taken in a trial of the OX40 agonist ivuxolimab. Source of these receptors: an adult with an advanced solid tumor such as melanoma, head and neck, liver or kidney cancer. CDR3s include the opening cysteine and the closing phenylalanine or tryptophan. The D gene is left open where the match is weak. Part of the rows lack a size; the others show once, few, many or a class for expanded clones.

V	D	size	J	CDR3	DNA
TRBV7-8	.	once	TRBJ2-1	CASSPLPDEQFF	TGTGCCAGCAGCCCCCTCCCCGATGAGCAGTTCTTC
TRBV27	.	.	TRBJ2-1	CASSLLGDLDEQFF	TGTGCCAGCAGTCTTCTGGGGGATCTGGATGAGCAGTTCTTC
TRBV30	.	.	TRBJ2-3	CAWSATGIDTQYF	TGTGCCTGGAGTGCAACAGGGATAGATACGCAGTATTTT
TRBV6-1	.	.	TRBJ2-1	CASSPGSSYNEQFF	TGTGCCAGCAGTCCAGGGAGCTCCTACAATGAGCAGTTCTTC
TRBV4-1	.	.	TRBJ1-6	CASSLGDASYNSPLHF	TGCGCCAGCAGCCTCGGGGACGCCTCCTATAATTCACCCCTCCACTTT
TRBV9	.	.	TRBJ1-3	CASSSEGGGNTIYF	TGTGCCAGCAGCTCCGAAGGGGGTGGAAACACCATATATTTT
TRBV10-2	.	.	TRBJ2-2	CASSELAEANTGELFF	TGCGCCAGCAGTGAGCTGGCAGAAGCGAACACCGGGGAGCTGTTTTTT
TRBV4-1	.	.	TRBJ1-2	CASSPQGNGYTF	TGCGCCAGCAGCCCTCAGGGAAATGGCTACACCTTC
TRBV7-9	TRBD2	.	TRBJ2-5	CASSSTAGLAGVETQYF	TGTGCCAGCAGCTCCACAGCCGGACTAGCGGGGGTGGAGACCCAGTACTTC
TRBV2	.	.	TRBJ2-7	CASTEGEPVSYEQYF	TGTGCCAGCACCGAAGGAGAGCCGGTCTCTTACGAGCAGTACTTC
TRBV27	.	few	TRBJ1-5	CASGTGHGNQPQHF	TGTGCCAGTGGGACCGGACATGGCAATCAGCCCCAGCATTTT
TRBV4-3	.	.	TRBJ1-3	CASSQDSGHGNTIYF	TGCGCCAGCAGCCAAGATTCAGGGCACGGAAACACCATATATTTT
TRBV12-5	.	.	TRBJ2-7	CASGFGEGEYEQYF	TGTGCTAGTGGTTTCGGGGAAGGAGAGTACGAGCAGTACTTC
TRBV13	TRBD2	once	TRBJ2-3	CASRVGRAGGTDTQYF	TGTGCCAGCAGGGTGGGAAGAGCGGGGGGCACAGATACGCAGTATTTT
TRBV15	TRBD1	few	TRBJ2-7	CATSHRTGEGYEQYF	TGTGCCACCAGCCACCGGACAGGGGAAGGCTACGAGCAGTACTTC
TRBV12-5	.	.	TRBJ1-5	CASGLGVESNQPQHF	TGTGCTAGTGGTTTGGGAGTGGAGAGCAATCAGCCCCAGCATTTT
TRBV19	TRBD1	.	TRBJ2-7	CASSISGQGLREQYF	TGTGCCAGTAGTATTTCGGGACAGGGATTACGCGAGCAGTACTTC
TRBV27	.	.	TRBJ2-3	CASSRVQETTDTQYF	TGTGCCAGCAGTCGAGTCCAGGAGACCACAGATACGCAGTATTTT
TRBV19	.	.	TRBJ1-1	CASRMTANTEAFF	TGTGCCAGTAGGATGACAGCAAACACTGAAGCTTTCTTT
TRBV29-1	.	.	TRBJ1-3	CSVEVGVAGNTIYF	TGCAGCGTTGAAGTGGGGGTGGCTGGAAACACCATATATTTT
TRBV5-5	.	.	TRBJ2-7	CASSLADEYEQYF	TGTGCCAGCAGCTTGGCCGACGAATACGAGCAGTACTTC
TRBV15	TRBD1	.	TRBJ1-3	CATSSPGTGDSSGGNTIYF	TGTGCCACCAGCAGCCCCGGGACAGGGGATTCCTCTGGTGGAAACACCATATATTTT
TRBV27	TRBD1	once	TRBJ1-5	CASSGQGVQPQHF	TGTGCCAGCAGCGGACAGGGCGTTCAGCCCCAGCATTTT
TRBV9	TRBD1	.	TRBJ2-5	CASSVGDRGQVETQYF	TGTGCCAGCAGCGTAGGGGACAGGGGGCAGGTAGAGACCCAGTACTTC
TRBV2	.	once	TRBJ2-5	CASREPQEKGRFQYF	TGTGCCAGCAGGGAGCCACAGGAAAAAGGTCGGTTCCAGTACTTC
TRBV6-6	.	.	TRBJ2-7	CASRGDGDYEQYF	TGTGCCAGCAGGGGGGACGGGGACTACGAGCAGTACTTC
TRBV7-7	.	.	TRBJ2-5	CASSLAQGPLAETQYF	TGTGCCAGCAGCTTAGCACAGGGTCCCCTGGCAGAGACCCAGTACTTC
TRBV9	TRBD2	.	TRBJ2-1	CASSPRSGGHNNEQFF	TGTGCCAGCAGCCCAAGGAGCGGGGGTCATAACAATGAGCAGTTCTTC
TRBV13	.	few	TRBJ1-2	CASSAGTPPLGGYTF	TGTGCCAGCAGTGCCGGGACTCCACCCCTGGGTGGCTACACCTTC
TRBV11-2	.	.	TRBJ2-7	CASSPFSGPYEQYF	TGTGCCAGCAGCCCTTTTTCTGGCCCCTACGAGCAGTACTTC
TRBV9	.	.	TRBJ2-1	CASSPPAEEQFF	TGTGCCAGCAGCCCCCCGGCGGAGGAGCAGTTCTTC
TRBV6-5	TRBD2	.	TRBJ2-3	CASSYLAGRQDTQYF	TGTGCCAGCAGTTACCTAGCGGGGCGCCAGGATACGCAGTATTTT
TRBV7-3	.	.	TRBJ2-1	CASSWAGTEQFF	TGTGCCAGCAGCTGGGCGGGGACAGAGCAGTTCTTC
TRBV7-9	TRBD1	.	TRBJ2-3	CASSDLPRDRRMIHTQYF	TGTGCCAGCAGCGACCTTCCCCGGGACAGGAGAATGATACATACGCAGTATTTT
TRBV30	.	.	TRBJ1-2	CASANGYTF	TGTGCCTCGGCGAATGGCTACACCTTC
TRBV4-1	.	.	TRBJ2-7	CASSQVDVYEQYF	TGCGCCAGCAGCCAAGTGGATGTCTACGAGCAGTACTTC
TRBV18	.	.	TRBJ1-2	CASSPTGSWGDYGYTF	TGTGCCAGCTCACCAACAGGGAGCTGGGGTGACTATGGCTACACCTTC
TRBV29-1	.	.	TRBJ2-3	CSVRPLGHTDTQYF	TGCAGCGTACGGCCGTTAGGGCACACAGATACGCAGTATTTT
TRBV7-9	.	.	TRBJ2-7	CASEVLGTYEQYF	TGTGCCAGCGAAGTTCTGGGGACCTACGAGCAGTACTTC
TRBV4-1	TRBD1	.	TRBJ1-1	CASSQAWTQGIGTEAFF	TGCGCCAGCAGCCAAGCGTGGACACAGGGGATTGGCACTGAAGCTTTCTTT
TRBV11-2	TRBD2	once	TRBJ2-3	CASSLTASGGFSDTQYF	TGTGCCAGCAGCTTAACGGCTAGCGGGGGGTTTTCAGATACGCAGTATTTT
TRBV11-2	.	.	TRBJ1-2	CASSLNVVEGRVYGYTF	TGTGCCAGCAGCTTAAACGTGGTCGAGGGTAGAGTCTATGGCTACACCTTC
TRBV6-5	.	.	TRBJ2-4	CASSPGPEAKNIQYF	TGTGCCAGCAGTCCGGGACCTGAAGCCAAAAACATTCAGTACTTC
TRBV13	.	.	TRBJ2-3	CASSLEGGTQYF	TGTGCCAGCAGCTTAGAAGGTGGTACGCAGTATTTT
TRBV25-1	.	.	TRBJ1-4	CASSVLPVDLGEKLFF	TGTGCCAGCAGTGTCCTCCCGGTGGACTTGGGTGAAAAACTGTTTTTT
TRBV6-6	TRBD1	.	TRBJ2-5	CASSYLGQAETQYF	TGTGCCAGCAGTTACTTGGGACAGGCAGAGACCCAGTACTTC
TRBV9	.	.	TRBJ2-5	CASSVGGALQETQYF	TGTGCCAGCAGCGTAGGCGGGGCACTCCAAGAGACCCAGTACTTC
TRBV10-1	TRBD2	.	TRBJ2-1	CASSEAGGPYNEQFF	TGCGCCAGCAGCGAAGCGGGGGGGCCGTACAATGAGCAGTTCTTC
TRBV19	.	.	TRBJ1-5	CASSIDRGDIVDQPQHF	TGTGCCAGTAGTATAGATCGGGGGGATATTGTGGATCAGCCCCAGCATTTT
TRBV7-9	.	.	TRBJ2-1	CASSDRDLDFSSYNEQFF	TGTGCCAGCAGCGATCGGGACCTGGATTTCTCCTCCTACAATGAGCAGTTCTTC
TRBV20-1	.	.	TRBJ2-7	CSAQTLYEQYF	TGCAGTGCCCAGACACTCTACGAGCAGTACTTC
TRBV7-9	.	.	TRBJ2-2	CASSAPGLLTGELFF	TGTGCCAGCAGCGCACCGGGACTCCTCACCGGGGAGCTGTTTTTT